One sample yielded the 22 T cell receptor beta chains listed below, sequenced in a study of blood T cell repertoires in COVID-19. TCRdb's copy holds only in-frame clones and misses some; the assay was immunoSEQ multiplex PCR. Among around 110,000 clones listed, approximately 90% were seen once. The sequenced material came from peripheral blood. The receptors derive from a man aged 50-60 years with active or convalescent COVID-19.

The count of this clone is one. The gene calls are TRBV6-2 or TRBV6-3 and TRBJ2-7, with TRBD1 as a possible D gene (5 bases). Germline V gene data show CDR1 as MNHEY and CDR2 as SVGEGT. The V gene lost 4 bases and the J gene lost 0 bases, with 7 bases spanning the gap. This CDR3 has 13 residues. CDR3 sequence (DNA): TGTGCCAGCAGTTGGGGCTACTCCTACGAGCAGTACTTC. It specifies CASSWGYSYEQYF.

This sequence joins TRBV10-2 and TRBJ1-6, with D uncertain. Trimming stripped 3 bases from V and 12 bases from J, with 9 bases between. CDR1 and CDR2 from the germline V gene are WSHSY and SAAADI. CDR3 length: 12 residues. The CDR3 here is CASSDGDLPLHF. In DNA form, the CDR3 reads TGCGCCAGCAGTGACGGGGATTTACCCCTCCACTTT.

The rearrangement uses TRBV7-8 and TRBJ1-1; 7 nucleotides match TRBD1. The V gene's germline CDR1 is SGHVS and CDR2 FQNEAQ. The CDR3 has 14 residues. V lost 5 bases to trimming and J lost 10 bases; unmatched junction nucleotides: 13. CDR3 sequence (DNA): TGTGCCAGCAGCCAAGGGGGGACAGTGCAGGGAGCTTTCTTT. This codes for CASSQGGTVQGAFF. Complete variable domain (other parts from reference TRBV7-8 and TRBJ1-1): GAGVSQSPRYKVAKRGQDVALRCDPISGHVSLFWYQQALGQGPEFLTYFQNEAQLDKSGLPSDRFFAERPEGSVSTLKIQRTQQEDSAVYLCASSQGGTVQGAFFGQGTRLTVV.

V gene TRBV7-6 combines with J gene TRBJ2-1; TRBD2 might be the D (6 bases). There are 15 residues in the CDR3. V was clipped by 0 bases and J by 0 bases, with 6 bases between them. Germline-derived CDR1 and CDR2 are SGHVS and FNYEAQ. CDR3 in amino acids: CASSLAEGSYNEQFF. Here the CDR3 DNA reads TGTGCCAGCAGCTTAGCGGAGGGCTCCTACAATGAGCAGTTCTTC. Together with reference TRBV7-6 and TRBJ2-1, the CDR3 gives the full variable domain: GAGVSQSPRYKVTKRGQDVALRCDPISGHVSLYWYRQALGQGPEFLTYFNYEAQQDKSGLPNDRFSAERPEGSISTLTIQRTEQRDSAMYRCASSLAEGSYNEQFFGPGTRLTVL.

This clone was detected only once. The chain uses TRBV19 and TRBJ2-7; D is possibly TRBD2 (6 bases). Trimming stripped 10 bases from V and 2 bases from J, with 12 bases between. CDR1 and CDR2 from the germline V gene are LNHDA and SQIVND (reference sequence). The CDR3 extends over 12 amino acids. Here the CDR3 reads CATSTGAYEQYF. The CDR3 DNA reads TGTGCCACTTCCACGGGGGCCTACGAGCAGTACTTC.

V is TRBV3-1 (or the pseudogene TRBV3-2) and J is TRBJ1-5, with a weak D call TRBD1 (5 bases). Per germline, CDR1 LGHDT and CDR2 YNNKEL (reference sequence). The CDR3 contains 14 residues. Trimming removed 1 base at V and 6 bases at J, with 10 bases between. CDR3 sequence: CASSQGVGLQPQHF. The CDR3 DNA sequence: TGTGCCAGCAGCCAAGGAGTGGGACTTCAGCCCCAGCATTTT.

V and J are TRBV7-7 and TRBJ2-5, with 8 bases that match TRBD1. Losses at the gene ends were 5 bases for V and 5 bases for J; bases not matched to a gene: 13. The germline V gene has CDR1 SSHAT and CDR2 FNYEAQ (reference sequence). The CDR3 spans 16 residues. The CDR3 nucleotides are TGTGCCAGCAGCCCACTCATCAGGGGGCAGGGGGAGACCCAGTACTTC. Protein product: CASSPLIRGQGETQYF.

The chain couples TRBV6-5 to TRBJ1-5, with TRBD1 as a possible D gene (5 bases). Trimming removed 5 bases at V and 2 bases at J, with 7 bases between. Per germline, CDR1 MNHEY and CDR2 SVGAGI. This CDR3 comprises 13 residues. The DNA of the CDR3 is TGTGCCAGCAGTATCAGGGGCAATCAGCCCCAGCATTTT. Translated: CASSIRGNQPQHF.

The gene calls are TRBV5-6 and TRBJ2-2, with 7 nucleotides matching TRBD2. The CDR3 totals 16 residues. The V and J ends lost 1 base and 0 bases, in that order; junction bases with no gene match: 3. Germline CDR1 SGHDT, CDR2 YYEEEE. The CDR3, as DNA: TGTGCCAGCAGCTTGCAGGGACTATCGAACACCGGGGAGCTGTTTTTT. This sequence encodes CASSLQGLSNTGELFF.

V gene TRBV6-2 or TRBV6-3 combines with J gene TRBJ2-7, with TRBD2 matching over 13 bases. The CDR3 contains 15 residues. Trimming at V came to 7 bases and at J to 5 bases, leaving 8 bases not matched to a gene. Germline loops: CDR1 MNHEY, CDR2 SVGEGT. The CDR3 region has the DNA TGTGCCAGCACCCCGACTAGCGGGAGGAACCACGAGCAGTACTTC. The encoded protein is CASTPTSGRNHEQYF.

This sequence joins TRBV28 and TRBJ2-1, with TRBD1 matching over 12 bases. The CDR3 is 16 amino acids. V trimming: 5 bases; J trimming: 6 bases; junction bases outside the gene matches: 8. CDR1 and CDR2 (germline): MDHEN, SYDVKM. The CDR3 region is CASSLGTGGRSNEQFF. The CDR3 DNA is TGTGCCAGCAGTCTCGGGACAGGGGGCAGGAGCAATGAGCAGTTCTTC. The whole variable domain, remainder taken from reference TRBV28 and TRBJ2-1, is DVKVTQSSRYLVKRTGEKVFLECVQDMDHENMFWYRQDPGLGLRLIYFSYDVKMKEKGDIPEGYSVSREKKERFSLILESASTNQTSMYLCASSLGTGGRSNEQFFGPGTRLTVL.

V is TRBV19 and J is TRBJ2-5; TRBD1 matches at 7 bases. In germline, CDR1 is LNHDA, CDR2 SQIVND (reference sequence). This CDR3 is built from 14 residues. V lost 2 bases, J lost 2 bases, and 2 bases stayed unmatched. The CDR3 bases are TGTGCCAGTAGTATAAGGGGACAGCAAGAGACCCAGTACTTC. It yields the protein CASSIRGQQETQYF.

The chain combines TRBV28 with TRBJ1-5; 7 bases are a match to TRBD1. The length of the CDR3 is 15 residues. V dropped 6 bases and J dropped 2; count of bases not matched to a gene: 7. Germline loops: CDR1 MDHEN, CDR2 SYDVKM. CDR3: CASSPDRAGNQPQHF. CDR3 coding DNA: TGTGCCAGCAGCCCAGACAGGGCGGGCAATCAGCCCCAGCATTTT.

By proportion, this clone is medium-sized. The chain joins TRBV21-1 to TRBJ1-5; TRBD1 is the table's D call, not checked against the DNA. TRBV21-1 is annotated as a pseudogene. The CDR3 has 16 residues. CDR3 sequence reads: CASSPPRSGVNQPQHF. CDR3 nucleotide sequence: TGTGCCAGCAGCCCCCCCAGATCAGGGGTCAATCAGCCCCAGCATTTT.

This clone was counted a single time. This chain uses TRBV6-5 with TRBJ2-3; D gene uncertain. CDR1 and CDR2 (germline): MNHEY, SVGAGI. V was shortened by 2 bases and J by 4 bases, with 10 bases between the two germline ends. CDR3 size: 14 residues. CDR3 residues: CASSYGRFPDTQYF. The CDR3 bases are TGTGCCAGCAGTTACGGCAGATTCCCAGATACGCAGTATTTT.

The CDR3 DNA reads as TGTGCCAGCAGACTCCGACAGGGCGGGACTGAAGCTTTCTTT. This translates into CASRLRQGGTEAFF. The chain employs TRBV28 and TRBJ1-1, with 7 bases identical to TRBD1. Germline CDR1 reads MDHEN; CDR2 reads SYDVKM. This CDR3 spans 14 amino acids. V shed 6 bases and J 5 bases; nucleotides not matched to a gene: 9.

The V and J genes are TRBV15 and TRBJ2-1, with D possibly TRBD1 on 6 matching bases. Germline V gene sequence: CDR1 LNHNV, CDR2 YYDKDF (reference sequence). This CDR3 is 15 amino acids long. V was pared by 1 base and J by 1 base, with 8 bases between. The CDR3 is CATSRARGSYNEQFF. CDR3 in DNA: TGTGCCACCAGCAGAGCGAGGGGGTCCTACAATGAGCAGTTCTTC.

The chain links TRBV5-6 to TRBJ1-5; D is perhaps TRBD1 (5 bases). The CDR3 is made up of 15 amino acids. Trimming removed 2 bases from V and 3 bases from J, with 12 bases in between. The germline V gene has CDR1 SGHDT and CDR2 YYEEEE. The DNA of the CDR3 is TGTGCCAGCAGCTTAAGCGGGACGCACAATCAGCCCCAGCATTTT. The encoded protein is CASSLSGTHNQPQHF.

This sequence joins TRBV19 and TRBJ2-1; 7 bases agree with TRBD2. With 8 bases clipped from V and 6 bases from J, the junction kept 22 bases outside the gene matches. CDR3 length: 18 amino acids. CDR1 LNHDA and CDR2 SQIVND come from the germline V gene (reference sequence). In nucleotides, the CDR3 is TGTGCCAGTGGACCGCTCTACGTCGGACTAGTGCACGGCAATGAGCAGTTCTTC. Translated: CASGPLYVGLVHGNEQFF.

CDR3 sequence: CASLSPRDWSSYEQYF. The CDR3 bases are TGTGCCAGCCTATCCCCCCGGGACTGGTCCTCCTACGAGCAGTACTTC. The chain employs TRBV28 and TRBJ2-7; possible D gene TRBD2, 6 bases. The CDR3 runs 16 residues. Deletions cut 8 bases from V and 0 bases from J, with 20 bases between. CDR1 is MDHEN, CDR2 SYDVKM, per germline.

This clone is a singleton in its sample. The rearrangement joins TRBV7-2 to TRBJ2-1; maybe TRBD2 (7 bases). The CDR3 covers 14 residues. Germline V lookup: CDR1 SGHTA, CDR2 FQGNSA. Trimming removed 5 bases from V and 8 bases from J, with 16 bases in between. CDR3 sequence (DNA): TGTGCCAGCAGCCCACAGGGAGGGGGGGATGAGCAGTTCTTC. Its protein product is CASSPQGGGDEQFF.

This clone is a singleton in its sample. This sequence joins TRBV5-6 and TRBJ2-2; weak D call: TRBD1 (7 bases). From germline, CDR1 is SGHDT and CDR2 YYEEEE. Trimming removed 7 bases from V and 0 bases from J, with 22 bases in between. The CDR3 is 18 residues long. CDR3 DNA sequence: TGTGCCAGCCTACAGGGGTGGGCGCGGGGCTCGAACACCGGGGAGCTGTTTTTT. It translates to CASLQGWARGSNTGELFF. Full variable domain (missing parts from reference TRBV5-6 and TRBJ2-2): DAGVTQSPTHLIKTRGQQVTLRCSPKSGHDTVSWYQQALGQGPQFIFQYYEEEERQRGNFPDRFSGHQFPNYSSELNVNALLLGDSALYLCASLQGWARGSNTGELFFGEGSRLTVL.